What follows is one TCR beta chain and its context. Its antigen is not identified. V lost 0 bases, J lost 3 bases, and 4 bases stayed unmatched. The germline V gene encodes CDR1 LGHNA and CDR2 YNFKEQ. The CDR3 runs to 16 residues. The data belong to a study of cytomegalovirus exposure and HLA in healthy donors. Study outcomes and limitations: V- and J-gene trimming in TCR beta was tied to a missense DCLRE1C variant by an analysis performed later. TCR beta sequences reportedly predicted most subjects' HLA-A and HLA-B alleles accurately. Later work showed greater clonal expansion in HLA-associated TCR beta chains than in equally common others.

Primers: 60 Vbeta forward and 13 Jbeta reverse. Profiled with immunoSEQ multiplex PCR; TCRdb holds only in-frame clones, not every one. This sample has roughly 160,000 clones, with 75% found just once. The chain recombines TRBV4-2 with TRBJ2-5, with TRBD1 matching over 10 bases. The sequenced material came from PBMCs. The receptor's source is a female donor in good health and CMV-seronegative. CDR3 amino acids: CASSQDTGTGEETQYF. The CDR3 DNA reads as TGTGCCAGCAGCCAAGATACGGGGACAGGGGAAGAGACCCAGTACTTC.